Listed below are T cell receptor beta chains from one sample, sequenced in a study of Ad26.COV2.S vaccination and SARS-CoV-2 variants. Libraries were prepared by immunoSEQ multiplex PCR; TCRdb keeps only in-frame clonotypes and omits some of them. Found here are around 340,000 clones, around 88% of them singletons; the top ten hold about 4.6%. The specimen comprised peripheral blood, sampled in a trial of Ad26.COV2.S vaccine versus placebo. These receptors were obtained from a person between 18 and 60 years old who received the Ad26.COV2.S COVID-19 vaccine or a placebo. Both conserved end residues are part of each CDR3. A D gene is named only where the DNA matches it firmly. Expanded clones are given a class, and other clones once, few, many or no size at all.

CASSQAGYEQYF | TGTGCCAGCAGTCAAGCTGGGTACGAGCAGTACTTC | - | TRBV4-2 | - | TRBJ2-7
CASVQGADTGELFF | TGCGCCAGCGTTCAGGGGGCGGACACCGGGGAGCTGTTTTTT | - | TRBV5-1 | TRBD1 | TRBJ2-2
CASSPMDISYEQYF | TGTGCCAGCAGCCCCATGGACATTTCCTACGAGCAGTACTTC | - | TRBV7-2 | - | TRBJ2-7
CASIGRDRAGDTQYF | TGTGCCAGCATCGGCAGGGACAGGGCCGGGGATACGCAGTATTTT | - | TRBV28 | TRBD1 | TRBJ2-3
CASSSPAEAGNEQFF | TGTGCCAGCAGCTCGCCAGCCGAGGCCGGGAATGAGCAGTTCTTC | few | TRBV11-2 | - | TRBJ2-1
CASSLVSFSGKQYF | TGTGCCAGCAGCTTAGTCTCTTTTAGCGGGAAACAGTACTTC | - | TRBV5-6 | TRBD2 | TRBJ2-7
CASSLWTVRETQYF | TGTGCCAGCAGCCTTTGGACAGTGAGGGAGACCCAGTACTTC | - | TRBV13 | - | TRBJ2-5
CASSLEAPSSSGDEQFF | TGCGCCAGCAGCTTGGAGGCTCCTAGTAGTTCAGGCGATGAGCAGTTCTTC | - | TRBV5-1 | - | TRBJ2-1
CASKQGVLMTEAFF | TGTGCCAGCAAACAGGGAGTTTTGATGACTGAAGCTTTCTTT | - | TRBV2 | - | TRBJ1-1
CASSRTVQETQYF | TGTGCCAGCAGCCGGACAGTCCAAGAGACCCAGTACTTC | - | TRBV14 | - | TRBJ2-5
CASSQAPGGRTNTGELFF | TGCGCCAGCAGCCAAGCCCCCGGGGGTAGAACGAACACCGGGGAGCTGTTTTTT | - | TRBV4-3 | - | TRBJ2-2
CASSFGTGNSPLHF | TGTGCCAGCAGCTTCGGGACAGGGAATTCACCCCTCCACTTT | - | TRBV7-6 | TRBD1 | TRBJ1-6
CASSLGGGNNQPQHF | TGTGCCAGCAGCTTAGGGGGGGGGAACAATCAGCCCCAGCATTTT | - | TRBV11-2 | - | TRBJ1-5
CATCHPGRGETQYF | TGTGCCACCTGTCATCCGGGGAGAGGAGAGACCCAGTACTTC | - | TRBV15 | - | TRBJ2-5
CASSQATGRNSPLHF | TGTGCCAGCAGCCAAGCTACAGGGCGGAATTCACCCCTCCACTTT | - | TRBV4-2 | - | TRBJ1-6
CASSSSTGRNYNSPLHF | TGTGCCAGCAGCTCCTCGACAGGGCGAAACTATAATTCACCCCTCCACTTT | - | TRBV5-6 | TRBD1 | TRBJ1-6
CAIGRGTGELYGYTF | TGTGCCATCGGGCGCGGGACAGGGGAACTCTATGGCTACACCTTC | - | TRBV10-3 | TRBD1 | TRBJ1-2
CASSPTGLDEKLFF | TGTGCCAGCAGTCCGACAGGGTTGGACGAAAAACTGTTTTTT | - | TRBV28 | TRBD1 | TRBJ1-4
CATGSGASTDTQYF | TGTGCCACGGGAAGCGGGGCCAGCACAGATACGCAGTATTTT | - | TRBV10-3 | TRBD2 | TRBJ2-3
CASSESSRISYEQYF | TGTGCCAGCAGTGAAAGCAGTCGGATCTCCTACGAGCAGTACTTC | few | TRBV6-1 | - | TRBJ2-7
CASSQEDRTEAFF | TGCGCCAGCAGCCAAGAAGATCGGACTGAAGCTTTCTTT | - | TRBV4-1 | - | TRBJ1-1
CASSLGRSGELFF | TGTGCCAGCAGTCTAGGGCGATCCGGGGAGCTGTTTTTT | - | TRBV6-5 | - | TRBJ2-2
CASSPGRTGVYNEQFF | TGTGCCAGCAGCCCCGGACGGACAGGGGTATACAATGAGCAGTTCTTC | - | TRBV7-8 | TRBD1 | TRBJ2-1
CASGLGIDSVGNTIYF | TGTGCTAGTGGTTTGGGCATCGACAGTGTTGGAAACACCATATATTTT | - | TRBV12-5 | - | TRBJ1-3
CAWSVGAATNEKLFF | TGTGCCTGGAGTGTAGGCGCAGCAACTAATGAAAAACTGTTTTTT | - | TRBV30 | - | TRBJ1-4
CASSPRRGTGGDHGDTQYF | TGTGCCAGCAGCCCACGACGGGGGACAGGGGGCGATCATGGGGATACGCAGTATTTT | - | TRBV7-2 | TRBD1 | TRBJ2-3
CASSQGRGNSNQPQHF | TGCGCCAGCAGCCAAGGCAGGGGGAATAGCAATCAGCCCCAGCATTTT | - | TRBV4-3 | TRBD1 | TRBJ1-5
CASSWDRVMNTEAFF | TGTGCCAGCAGCTGGGACAGGGTCATGAACACTGAAGCTTTCTTT | - | TRBV7-2 | TRBD1 | TRBJ1-1
CASRNSLGFEQYF | TGTGCCAGCAGAAACAGCCTAGGTTTCGAGCAGTACTTC | once | TRBV6-5 | - | TRBJ2-7
CASSSNDRGTEAFF | TGTGCCAGCAGCAGTAATGACAGGGGCACTGAAGCTTTCTTT | few | TRBV6-2/TRBV6-3 | TRBD1 | TRBJ1-1
CASSFWGLASTGANVLTF | TGTGCCAGCAGCTTTTGGGGACTAGCTTCCACTGGGGCCAACGTCCTGACTTTC | - | TRBV7-8 | TRBD2 | TRBJ2-6
CASSARGNTEAFF | TGTGCCAGCAGCGCCAGGGGGAACACTGAAGCTTTCTTT | once | TRBV5-5 | - | TRBJ1-1
CASRRDREVEGTEAFF | TGTGCCAGCAGAAGGGACAGGGAAGTCGAAGGAACTGAAGCTTTCTTT | - | TRBV6-6 | TRBD1 | TRBJ1-1
CASSLFGISAEAFF | TGTGCCAGCAGTTTATTTGGGATAAGCGCTGAAGCTTTCTTT | - | TRBV27 | - | TRBJ1-1
CASSYSGRQDSYEQYF | TGTGCCAGCAGTTACTCAGGGCGACAGGATTCCTACGAGCAGTACTTC | - | TRBV6-5 | - | TRBJ2-7
CASSQDLAGVSEQYF | TGTGCCAGCAGCCAAGATCTAGCGGGAGTCAGCGAGCAGTACTTC | - | TRBV3-1/TRBV3-2 | TRBD2 | TRBJ2-7
CASSYSLKNTGELFF | TGTGCCAGCAGTTACTCACTCAAAAACACCGGGGAGCTGTTTTTT | - | TRBV6-2/TRBV6-3 | - | TRBJ2-2
CASSPDINIFYGYTF | TGTGCCAGTAGTCCGGACATCAACATCTTCTATGGCTACACCTTC | - | TRBV19 | - | TRBJ1-2
CASSQEAQGGQETQYF | TGTGCCAGCAGCCAAGAGGCTCAGGGAGGCCAAGAGACCCAGTACTTC | - | TRBV4-2 | - | TRBJ2-5
CASSEGSGGIAEAFF | TGTGCCAGCAGTGAAGGATCAGGGGGAATCGCTGAAGCTTTCTTT | - | TRBV25-1 | TRBD1 | TRBJ1-1
CASSLNQGGYGYTF | TGTGCCAGCAGCTTGAATCAGGGAGGCTATGGCTACACCTTC | - | TRBV5-6 | - | TRBJ1-2
CASSEAIGRVDEQYF | TGTGCCAGCAGTGAAGCGATAGGGCGCGTCGACGAGCAGTACTTC | - | TRBV2 | - | TRBJ2-7
CASSPRQGEELFF | TGTGCCAGCTCACCCCGACAGGGCGAGGAGCTGTTTTTT | - | TRBV18 | TRBD1 | TRBJ2-2
CASSPRQGGNQPQHF | TGTGCCAGCAGCCCAAGACAGGGTGGCAATCAGCCCCAGCATTTT | - | TRBV27 | TRBD1 | TRBJ1-5
CATSGPTQETSGSPNEQFF | TGTGCCACCAGTGGCCCTACCCAGGAGACTAGCGGGAGTCCCAATGAGCAGTTCTTC | - | TRBV24-1 | TRBD2 | TRBJ2-1
CASRGRGHSYNEQFF | TGTGCCAGCAGGGGAAGGGGGCACTCCTACAATGAGCAGTTCTTC | - | TRBV13 | TRBD1 | TRBJ2-1
CASSYSRAMNTEAFF | TGTGCCAGCAGTTACTCGAGAGCGATGAACACTGAAGCTTTCTTT | - | TRBV6-2/TRBV6-3 | - | TRBJ1-1
CSARDQVGYTF | TGCAGTGCTAGAGATCAGGTTGGCTACACCTTC | - | TRBV20-1 | - | TRBJ1-2
CASRIVSYEQYF | TGTGCCAGCCGCATCGTTTCCTACGAGCAGTACTTC | few | TRBV2 | - | TRBJ2-7
CASSNLVTEAFF | TGTGCCAGCAGCAATTTAGTAACTGAAGCTTTCTTT | - | TRBV5-6 | - | TRBJ1-1
CASSPGSANQETQYF | TGTGCCAGCTCACCAGGATCAGCGAACCAAGAGACCCAGTACTTC | - | TRBV18 | - | TRBJ2-5
CASSQDLGDQPQHF | TGCGCCAGCAGCCAAGATTTGGGGGATCAGCCCCAGCATTTT | - | TRBV4-3 | - | TRBJ1-5
CASSIGGSGHNEKLFF | TGTGCCAGTAGTATAGGGGGTTCCGGACATAATGAAAAACTGTTTTTT | - | TRBV19 | - | TRBJ1-4
CASSELAPDLEQFF | TGTGCCAGCAGTGAACTCGCCCCGGACCTTGAGCAGTTCTTC | - | TRBV6-1 | - | TRBJ2-1
CASKRGREIVGELFF | TGTGCCAGCAAGCGGGGCAGGGAAATAGTCGGGGAGCTGTTTTTT | - | TRBV7-2 | TRBD2 | TRBJ2-2
CASSEGQGRTEAFF | TGTGCCAGCAGCGAGGGACAGGGACGGACTGAAGCTTTCTTT | - | TRBV16 | TRBD1 | TRBJ1-1
CASTVGERDGYTF | TGTGCCAGCACTGTCGGGGAGCGGGATGGCTACACCTTC | - | TRBV28 | - | TRBJ1-2
CASSIDREVAEAFF | TGTGCCAGTAGTATAGACAGGGAGGTCGCTGAAGCTTTCTTT | - | TRBV19 | - | TRBJ1-1
CASSQETGVDTQYF | TGTGCCAGCAGCCAAGAAACAGGGGTAGATACGCAGTATTTT | - | TRBV3-1/TRBV3-2 | TRBD1 | TRBJ2-3
CASSATGGIDYGYTF | TGTGCCAGCAGCGCCACAGGGGGCATAGACTATGGCTACACCTTC | - | TRBV9 | TRBD1 | TRBJ1-2